Sequencing of this TCR beta chain was carried out in a study of cytomegalovirus exposure and HLA in healthy donors (dated by TCRdb to the late 2010s). Regarding the research as a whole: In an earlier analysis of under 750 of the donors, less than 350 Gb of sequence data and 100 million or so unique TCR beta sequences from roughly 200 million T cells were reported. Roughly five DR-DQ haplotypes were treated as single units for association and clustering because of strong linkage in the cohort. In an earlier analysis of over 550 of the donors, high-throughput TCR beta sequencing was used to judge whether each TCR beta V gene segment behaved as functional or pseudogenic. Along with the approximately 600-subject first cohort, a separate validation cohort of roughly 110 different subjects was used. All discovery cohort repertoires had been generated using a single sequencing platform. A later genetic analysis took genome-wide SNP genotypes for about 55% of the 666 donors and used that subset as a discovery cohort. In a later analysis, previously published TCR beta repertoires from several hundred donors were re-analyzed and high-resolution HLA genotyping was added so that TCR occurrence patterns could be studied. Alongside the repertoire data, information on donor age, sex, ethnicity and CMV serostatus was compiled. Class I and class II HLA loci were covered by the typing at four-digit resolution. Using immunosequencing, the study profiled T cell repertoires from some 670 subjects and related those repertoires to cytomegalovirus serostatus. The study aimed to test whether signatures of past pathogen exposure could be identified by cataloging public T cell receptors. Rather than using new phenotypic data, the later analysis identified candidate immune exposures from TCR beta sequences and from how often those sequences occurred across donors. An early release that covered about 600 HLA-typed donors contained around 330 gigabases of sequencing data and tens of millions of unique TCR sequences. The number of typed donors differed by locus: 629-630 for A, B, C, DRB1 and DQB1; 522 for DQA1; 600 to 610 for DPA1; and approximately 450 for DPB1. The genetic ancestry cluster associated with self-reported Caucasian donors included about four fifths of the approximately 430 genotyped donors. To predict cytomegalovirus infection status, the study brought together high-throughput TCR immunosequencing, statistical association of individual TCRs with disease status, and machine learning. Among 350 to 400 genotyped donors of the cohort, an average of 235,054 unique TCR beta nucleotide sequences were sequenced per donor, around 20% of them non-productive. Study-wide findings and limitations: In this cohort, only TCR beta chains were sequenced, and detectable features were limited by the absence of alpha or paired-chain data. In a later analysis, HLA-associated TCR beta chains were found to be more clonally expanded and to have lower generation probabilities than equally common non-associated chains. A further reported finding was that TCR beta sequences accurately predicted the HLA-A and HLA-B alleles for most subjects in the first cohort. About 17 rarely observed V segments, including chromosome 9 orphons, were excluded from the earlier analysis of several hundred of the donors because counts were too low. A later analysis associated 15,000 to 20,000 TCR beta sequences with specific HLA alleles at a false discovery rate of 0.05. HLA typing was unavailable for some donors at each locus, so association tests used only the typed subset. Linkage disequilibrium might explain the correlated functional status among segregating V segments, but an unknown experimental factor could not be ruled out. Assigning TCR associations to individual alleles was difficult when HLA alleles, especially DR and DQ, strongly co-occurred. Several of the top co-occurrence clusters appeared to be linked to parvovirus B19, influenza, CMV and Epstein-Barr virus, according to a later analysis. For the cohort, immune exposure information was limited to CMV serostatus. According to a later analysis, TCR association rates differed among HLA loci, with DRB1 alleles showing the most associated TCRs and HLA-C alleles showing the fewest. Some IMGT-functional V segments, including TRBV6-2 and TRBV6-3, could not be told apart with the 87-base-pair reads, so those segments were excluded. Sequencing depth was assumed to be roughly uniform across donors in the presence/absence analyses, though that assumption may not hold. In an earlier analysis of roughly 560 of the donors, most TCR beta V segments were observed in productive rearrangements about 87% or about 30% of the time, broadly matching IMGT annotations. In a later genetic analysis, fewer N-insertions in productive TCRs were reported among donors in an Asian-associated ancestry cluster than the roughly 670-donor mean. The classifier was reported to diagnose cytomegalovirus status with high specificity and sensitivity in both the original and validation cohorts. The authors suggested that the approach could potentially be generalized to other disease states and immunological phenotypes. A total of fewer than 200 TCR beta chains were listed by the study as associated with cytomegalovirus. A cluster of highly shared sequence variants was judged likely to represent a technical artifact of the sequencing pipeline. In vitro tests confirmed that three of the cytomegalovirus-associated TCR beta chains recognize cytomegalovirus antigens. Most TCR sequences were observed very rarely across donors, whereas some public TCRs were present in many individuals. V-gene and J-gene trimming of TCR beta chains was associated with a missense DCLRE1C variant in a later genetic analysis, and the association was replicated in an independent cohort. According to a later analysis, most CMV-associated TCR beta chains appeared to be HLA-restricted, and the HLA associations seemed to be driven largely by CMV exposure.

In total, roughly 710 healthy bone marrow donors made up the cohort. All cohort members were sampled while nominally healthy, although unrecorded immune exposures were likely present. The donor tested CMV seropositive and was one of the 289 seropositive cohort members. Every donor gave a peripheral blood sample, and the peripheral blood mononuclear cells from that sample were used for TCR beta sequencing. The Qiagen DNeasy Blood Extraction Kit was used to extract genomic DNA from the blood cell samples. Clipping removes 6 bases from V and 8 bases from J, with 7 as the unmatched junction base count. The CDR3, cysteine through phenylalanine, is 12 amino acids long. This entry keeps only the CDR3 DNA: 36 bases, framed from base 1. CDR1 SQVTM and CDR2 ANQGSEA were looked up in the germline V gene. Library method: the immunoSEQ multiplex PCR assay. The multiplex PCR relied on a mix of 60 forward primers for TCR Vbeta segments and 13 reverse primers for TCR Jbeta segments. The CDR3 region of rearranged TCR beta genes was amplified from genomic DNA by a multiplex PCR assay. The amplified TCR beta libraries were sequenced on the Illumina HiSeq System as 87-base-pair reads. Concerning the study's data processing: In a later analysis, roughly 80 million unique TCR beta chains were counted across the roughly 670 repertoires, and about 9.9 million of these chains were shared by at least two donors. A nearest-neighbor algorithm error-corrected the raw reads and collapsed the reads into unique sequences, merging closely related sequences to remove PCR and sequencing errors. Alignment of CDR3 sequences to IMGT reference sequences was used to assign V, D and J gene segments. For a sequence to be retained, at least a six-nucleotide match to both a V gene segment and a J gene segment was required. Rearrangements were classified as productive when the CDR3 lacked stop codons and remained in frame with V and J, and all other rearrangements were classified as non-productive. Following IMGT convention, CDR3 was defined as the stretch from the second conserved V-encoded cysteine to the conserved J-encoded phenylalanine. In an earlier analysis of around 540 of the donors, sequences lacking an unambiguous match to a single V gene segment were excluded. In an earlier analysis of approximately 610 of the donors, V segments were called functional above 56.7% productive rearrangements and were called segregating when the between-donor standard deviation exceeded 5%. A statistical classification framework was developed to diagnose cytomegalovirus status using the catalog of TCR beta chain sequences. A later analysis assigned V and J genes by comparing TCR nucleotide sequences with IMGT/GENE-DB human TR gene sequences. Using the TCRdist pipeline, a later analysis assigned CDR3 sequences along with most-parsimonious VDJ recombination scenarios. In a later analysis, every TCR beta chain was defined by the combination of its CDR3 amino acid sequence and its V-gene family, and reads without a unique V-gene family were dropped. As a way to deal with suspected cross-contamination and a sequencing artifact, a later analysis dropped over 550 nucleotide sequences that were highly shared and had low generation probability. In a later analysis, a clonal expansion index for each public chain was calculated from normalized within-repertoire ranks of inferred template counts. In a later analysis, generation probabilities were computed with a VDJ recombination model fitted to out-of-frame rearrangements, and the resulting probabilities were checked against IGoR. A later analysis scored TCR-TCR, TCR-HLA and TCR-CMV co-occurrence with hypergeometric tests, applying a repertoire-size bias correction to TCR pairs. To estimate false discovery rates, a later analysis permuted the HLA or CMV assignments 20 times. In a later analysis, co-occurring TCRs were grouped with DBSCAN, and TCRdist sequence similarity was added when clustering was performed within HLA-allele-positive subsets. Co-occurrence clustering excluded repertoires with fewer than 30,000 or more than 120,000 public chains, plus five with anomalous nucleotide sharing. TCRdb obtained this table from immuneACCESS and retained in-frame rearrangements with V and J assigned. These tables miss some clones; where compared with another copy, unresolved V genes account for less than half of the shortfall, and the remainder is unexplained. V and J calls and clone size are those listed in that table; D and trimming were worked out from the DNA. The sample includes 90,000 to 120,000 clones, with roughly 70% observed a single time. 11% of the sample lies in the top ten.

As to this clone: No cognate antigen has been identified for it. No base-level quality is on record; no much larger clone is a single base apart.

This receptor chain uses TRBV29-1 and TRBJ1-2; TRBD1 matches 9 bases in the middle. This clonotype originated in a man in his forties or fifties in good health and CMV-seropositive. Sequenced input: PBMCs. The nucleotides read TGCAGCGTACCACAGGGGGCGCGGGGCTACACCTTC. Its protein product is CSVPQGARGYTF.